Each of the 21 T cell receptor beta chains below was sequenced from the same sample in a study of T cells in Graves' hyperthyroidism and ophthalmopathy. What was amplified from RNA transcripts were TCR beta CDR3 regions. When the TCR CDR3 underwent first-round RT-PCR, the HTBI primer set was used. In TCRdb, the multiplex PCR reads were re-called with MiXCR into one record per CDR3 protein. Here the sample spans under 350,000 distinct CDR3 sequences, about 18% being singletons. Sequenced: blood. The receptor source for this set is a woman aged 45-65 years with Graves' hyperthyroidism.

The V call is TRBV4-1, the J call TRBJ2-6; D unresolved. The V and J ends lost 5 bases and 9 bases respectively, with 11 bases between them. Germline values: CDR1 MGHRA, CDR2 YSYEKL. This CDR3 contains 13 residues. CDR3 DNA: TGCGCCAGCAGCGAAGTTGGAGTCAACGTCCTGACTTTC. Residues: CASSEVGVNVLTF.

This clonotype was observed at least ten times. The chain joins TRBV6-2 or TRBV6-3 to TRBJ2-7, with D possibly TRBD2 on 5 matching bases. Germline CDR1 MNHEY, CDR2 SVGEGT. V was trimmed by 7 bases and J by 2 bases, leaving 9 bases between them. The CDR3 loop spans 12 amino acids. As DNA, the CDR3 is TGTGCCAGCATGGACGGGGCCTACGAGCAGTACGTC. Translating it yields CASMDGAYEQYV.

The genes are TRBV7-9 and TRBJ1-1; perhaps TRBD1 as D (5 bases). The CDR3 is 15 amino acids. Germline V gives CDR1 SEHNR, CDR2 FQNEAQ (reference sequence). Trimming removed 1 base from V and 0 bases from J, with 9 bases in between. Here the CDR3 reads CASSLGSGLNTEAFF. The CDR3 DNA follows: TGTGCCAGCAGCTTAGGGTCAGGGCTGAACACTGAAGCTTTCTTT. Complete variable domain (other parts from reference TRBV7-9 and TRBJ1-1): DTGVSQNPRHKITKRGQNVTFRCDPISEHNRLYWYRQTLGQGPEFLTYFQNEAQLEKSRLLSDRFSAERPKGSFSTLEIQRTEQGDSAMYLCASSLGSGLNTEAFFGQGTRLTVV.

This clonotype was seen just once. Possible read error: a much larger clone is one base away. The chain recombines TRBV18 with TRBJ2-1; 9 bases match TRBD1. The germline V gene encodes CDR1 KGHSH and CDR2 LQKENI. V shed 3 bases and J 10 bases; nucleotides not matched to a gene: 7. This CDR3 contains 14 residues. The DNA for the CDR3 is TGTGCCAGCTCACCGAAGGACAGGGGCTACGAGCAGTTCTTC. It is translated as CASSPKDRGYEQFF.

This clonotype was recorded many times. The chain uses TRBV3-1 and TRBJ1-1; no clear D gene. Trimming took off 1 base at V and 7 bases at J, with 10 bases between the two ends. The CDR3 runs 13 residues. Germline V CDR1 and CDR2: LGHDT, YNNKEL (reference sequence). In DNA form, the CDR3 reads TGTGCCAGCAGCCAAGTTCCGGGATTTGAAGCTTTCTTT. Its protein is CASSQVPGFEAFF.

The table lists this clonotype with a few counts. The genes are TRBV19 and TRBJ1-1; D is unresolved. CDR3 length: 14 residues. Germline CDR1 reads LNHDA; CDR2 reads SQIVND (reference sequence). Trimming cost V 6 bases and J 0 bases, with 11 bases left between them. The CDR3 reads CASSLVTLNTEAFF. In DNA, the CDR3 is TGTGCCAGTAGCCTGGTCACATTGAACACTGAAGCTTTCTTT.

This clonotype was observed at least ten times. V usage is TRBV12-3 or TRBV12-4 and J usage is TRBJ2-5; D gene unclear. Deletions cut 6 bases from V and 3 bases from J, with 14 bases between. The CDR3 extends over 14 amino acids. CDR3 bases: TGTGCCAGCAGACCGGGTTTCGGAAAAGAGACCCAGTACTTC. This gives the protein CASRPGFGKETQYF.

V usage is TRBV7-3 and J usage is TRBJ2-1; no clear D gene. This CDR3 region has 15 residues. V shed 1 base and J shed 6 bases, with 13 bases lying between them. Germline CDR1 is SGHTA and CDR2 is FQGTGA. This CDR3 reads CASSLSQSDSNEQFF. The DNA for the CDR3 is TGTGCCAGCAGCTTAAGTCAGAGTGACTCCAATGAGCAGTTCTTC.

The V gene is TRBV5-1, the J gene TRBJ2-1; 11 bases are a match to TRBD2. The germline CDR1 and CDR2 sequences are SGHRS and YFSETQ. The CDR3 is 23 residues long. The ends lost 5 bases at V and 3 bases at J; junction bases unmatched: 28. CDR3: CASSMLWQLGRTGTSGDYNEQFF. The CDR3 DNA reads TGCGCCAGCAGTATGCTATGGCAGTTAGGCAGGACCGGGACTAGCGGAGACTACAATGAGCAGTTCTTC. Filled out from reference TRBV5-1 and TRBJ2-1, the complete variable domain reads KAGVTQTPRYLIKTRGQQVTLSCSPISGHRSVSWYQQTPGQGLQFLFEYFSETQRNKGNFPGRFSGRQFSNSRSEMNVSTLELGDSALYLCASSMLWQLGRTGTSGDYNEQFFGPGTRLTVL.

This clonotype occurred a few times. J is TRBJ2-7 and V is TRBV7-2; D unclear. Between the trimmed V and J ends, which lost 1 base and 1 base, there was a span of 8 bases. Per the germline V gene, CDR1 is SGHTA and CDR2 is FQGNSA. This CDR3 is built from 14 residues. The CDR3 reads CASSLDTLSYEQYF. Written as DNA, the CDR3 is TGTGCCAGCAGCTTAGATACTTTGTCCTACGAGCAGTACTTC.

This sequence joins TRBV27 and TRBJ2-5; D gene uncertain. Trimming removed 3 bases from V and 1 base from J, with 3 bases in between. The CDR3 loop spans 12 amino acids. The germline V gene has CDR1 MNHEY and CDR2 SMNVEV (reference sequence). The CDR3 is CASSFAQETQYF. In DNA, the CDR3 is TGTGCCAGCAGTTTTGCCCAAGAGACCCAGTACTTC.

The rearrangement uses TRBV6-1 and TRBJ2-5, with D maybe TRBD2 (6 bases). CDR1 and CDR2 from the germline V gene are MNHNS and SASEGT. Trimming removed 6 bases from V and 2 bases from J, with 13 bases in between. This CDR3 region has 14 residues. This CDR3 reads CASSRGIGQETQYF. The CDR3 region has the DNA TGTGCCAGCAGCCGGGGGATAGGGCAAGAGACCCAGTACTTC.

This clonotype has ten or more counts. The V gene is TRBV14, the J gene TRBJ2-7; D gene uncertain. Germline V gene lookup returns CDR1 SGHDN and CDR2 FVKESK. CDR3 length: 14 residues. The V end lost 2 bases, the J end lost 3 bases, and 11 bases lay between the germline ends. CDR3 DNA sequence: TGTGCCAGCAGCCAAAGTCCTTACTTCTACGAGCAGTACTTC. Its translation: CASSQSPYFYEQYF.

Concerning this clonotype: Possible read error: a much larger clone is one base away. The rearrangement joins TRBV7-9 to TRBJ1-1; D gene uncertain. V was shortened by 5 bases and J by 6 bases, with 19 bases between the two germline ends. This CDR3 is built from 15 residues. The germline V gene has CDR1 SEHNR and CDR2 FQNEAQ (reference sequence). The CDR3 region has the DNA TGTGCCAGCAGCAGGTCGGCCGGCCAACCCTCTGAAGCTTTCTTT. Its protein product is CASSRSAGQPSEAFF. The full variable domain, rest sourced from reference TRBV7-9 and TRBJ1-1, is DTGVSQNPRHKITKRGQNVTFRCDPISEHNRLYWYRQTLGQGPEFLTYFQNEAQLEKSRLLSDRFSAERPKGSFSTLEIQRTEQGDSAMYLCASSRSAGQPSEAFFGQGTRLTVV.

This chain uses TRBV20-1 with TRBJ1-1; no clear D. V was clipped by 4 bases and J by 11 bases, with 20 bases between them. This CDR3 is 13 amino acids long. The germline V gene has CDR1 DFQATT and CDR2 SNEGSKA (reference sequence). In DNA, the CDR3 is TGCAGTGCTATCAAGACCCCTCCGGTAGGGGCTTTCTTT. It specifies CSAIKTPPVGAFF.

This clonotype was counted between two and nine times. The chain combines TRBV7-2 with TRBJ2-7; no definite D call. V lost 1 base to trimming and J lost 6 bases, with 10 bases between them. This CDR3 comprises 13 residues. Germline V gives CDR1 SGHTA, CDR2 FQGNSA. CDR3 coding DNA: TGTGCCAGCAGCTTAGAGGGCGGCCGCGAGCAGTACTTC. Protein: CASSLEGGREQYF.

This clonotype was seen repeatedly, ten times or more. The CDR3 sequence is CSARAFGGATDTQYF. For the CDR3, the DNA is TGCAGTGCTAGAGCCTTTGGAGGGGCCACAGATACGCAGTATTTT. The V gene is TRBV20-1, the J gene TRBJ2-3; D perhaps matches TRBD2 (6 bases). V was clipped by 1 base and J by 2 bases, with 13 bases between them. The CDR3 has 15 residues. The V gene's germline CDR1 is DFQATT and CDR2 SNEGSKA (reference sequence).

This clonotype has a count of ten or more. This chain joins TRBV11-2 and TRBJ2-3; D unclear. CDR1 is SGHAT and CDR2 is FQNNGV in the germline V gene. V was shortened by 4 bases and J by 6 bases, with 11 bases between the two germline ends. The CDR3 runs 13 residues. The CDR3 loop reads CASSSSPPDTQYF. CDR3 DNA sequence: TGTGCCAGCAGCTCCTCCCCGCCTGATACGCAGTATTTT. Full variable domain (remainder filled in from reference TRBV11-2 and TRBJ2-3): EAGVAQSPRYKIIEKRQSVAFWCNPISGHATLYWYQQILGQGPKLLIQFQNNGVVDDSQLPKDRFSAERLKGVDSTLKIQPAKLEDSAVYLCASSSSPPDTQYFGPGTRLTVL.

This clonotype has a handful of counts. This chain connects TRBV19 to TRBJ1-2, with D possibly being TRBD1 (6 bases). The CDR3 consists of 12 residues. Per germline, CDR1 LNHDA and CDR2 SQIVND (reference sequence). The CDR3 coding sequence is TGTGCTTTGCGACAGGATAACTATGGCTACACCTTC. Amino acid sequence: CALRQDNYGYTF.

Only a few counts were recorded for this clonotype. The chain couples TRBV13 to TRBJ2-2, with D possibly being TRBD2 (6 bases). This CDR3 spans 16 amino acids. V gave up 0 bases and J gave up 2 bases, with 10 bases separating them. Germline lookup yields CDR1 PRHDT and CDR2 FYEKMQ (reference sequence). CDR3 DNA: TGTGCCAGCAGCTTAGGCCGACTAGAAAACACCGGGGAGCTGTTTTTT. Protein sequence: CASSLGRLENTGELFF.

This sequence joins TRBV9 and TRBJ1-5; no firm D call. Deletions cut 3 bases from V and 4 bases from J, with 8 bases between. Germline-derived CDR1 and CDR2 are SGDLS and YYNGEE. The CDR3 covers 13 residues. The CDR3 loop reads CASSARPNQPQHF. The CDR3 region has the DNA TGTGCCAGCAGCGCCCGACCTAATCAGCCCCAGCATTTT.